Shown below are 26 T cell receptor beta chains from a single sample sequenced in a study of cytotoxic CD8 clonotypes in ibrutinib-treated CLL. Sequencing used immunoSEQ multiplex PCR; TCRdb keeps in-frame clones, though not all of them. The repertoire includes roughly 30,000 clones, 75% to 80% of them detected once, and around half sits in the top ten. Sequences were derived from PBMCs, sampled after 36 months of ibrutinib treatment. The source of these receptors is a human donor with chronic lymphocytic leukemia.

The chain uses TRBV7-8 and TRBJ1-6; D is uncertain. Germline V CDR1 and CDR2: SGHVS, FQNEAQ. Trimming removed 5 bases at V and 6 bases at J, with 20 bases between. The CDR3 extends over 17 amino acids. This CDR3 reads CASSQGIFLSANSPLHF. In DNA, the CDR3 is TGTGCCAGCAGCCAAGGGATTTTTTTGTCAGCTAATTCACCCCTCCACTTT.

This chain connects TRBV7-6 to TRBJ2-7; D tentatively fits TRBD1 or TRBD2 (5 bases each). Germline lookup yields CDR1 SGHVS and CDR2 FNYEAQ. V was trimmed by 5 bases and J by 0 bases, leaving 14 bases between them. This CDR3 comprises 15 residues. In DNA form, the CDR3 reads TGTGCCAGCAGCCGAGGTGGGGGAAGCTCCTACGAGCAGTACTTC. As protein: CASSRGGGSSYEQYF.

The CDR3 reads CASSDMGRTYEQYF. CDR3 DNA sequence: TGTGCCAGCAGTGATATGGGCAGAACTTACGAGCAGTACTTC. The chain carries TRBV25-1 and TRBJ2-7; no definite D call. The CDR3 sequence is 14 residues long. Trimming removed 3 bases at V and 4 bases at J, with 13 bases between. Germline lookup yields CDR1 MGHDK and CDR2 SYGVNS.

The chain employs TRBV7-6 and TRBJ2-2; the D call may be TRBD1 or TRBD2 (6 bases each). The CDR3 covers 16 residues. The germline V gene has CDR1 SGHVS and CDR2 FNYEAQ. V was shortened by 0 bases and J by 1 base, with 9 bases between the two germline ends. CDR3 loop: CASSLARGVNTGELFF. CDR3 nucleotide sequence: TGTGCCAGCAGCTTAGCTAGGGGGGTGAACACCGGGGAGCTGTTTTTT.

The chain is built from TRBV6-5 and TRBJ1-1, with D hard to call. The germline V and J ends were trimmed by 0 bases and 1 base, with 6 bases remaining between them. The CDR3 has 14 amino acids. Germline V gene sequence: CDR1 MNHEY, CDR2 SVGAGI. The CDR3 sequence is CASSYSFGNTEAFF. The CDR3 region has the DNA TGTGCCAGCAGTTACTCGTTCGGGAACACTGAAGCTTTCTTT.

This clone turned up a few times. This chain links TRBV9 with TRBJ2-3, with 12 bases lining up with TRBD2. The CDR3 covers 16 residues. The V segment lost 4 bases and the J segment 5 bases; nucleotides outside the gene matches: 8. From germline, CDR1 is SGDLS and CDR2 YYNGEE. The CDR3 region is CASSPRTSGAGDTQYF. In nucleotides, the CDR3 is TGTGCCAGCAGCCCGCGGACTAGCGGGGCGGGAGATACGCAGTATTTT. Drawing the rest from reference TRBV9 and TRBJ2-3, the complete variable domain is DSGVTQTPKHLITATGQRVTLRCSPRSGDLSVYWYQQSLDQGLQFLIQYYNGEERAKGNILERFSAQQFPDLHSELNLSSLELGDSALYFCASSPRTSGAGDTQYFGPGTRLTVL.

This clone was seen a few times. V gene TRBV4-1 combines with J gene TRBJ1-6; a possible D gene is TRBD1 (5 bases). CDR3 size: 15 residues. The V end was cut by 1 base, the J end by 10 bases, with 14 bases between. Germline values: CDR1 MGHRA, CDR2 YSYEKL. CDR3 protein: CASSQVVTGISPLHF. The DNA for the CDR3 is TGCGCCAGCAGCCAAGTCGTCACAGGAATCTCACCCCTCCACTTT.

This clone was observed a handful of times. V gene TRBV30 combines with J gene TRBJ1-4; no definite D call. The CDR3 is 14 amino acids. The V gene lost 1 base and the J gene lost 5 bases, with 11 bases spanning the gap. Germline V gives CDR1 GTSNPN, CDR2 SVGIG (reference sequence). DNA of the CDR3: TGTGCCTGGAGTGCCGGGGTCGAGAATGAAAAACTGTTTTTT. It encodes CAWSAGVENEKLFF.

The chain uses TRBV29-1 and TRBJ2-5, with D perhaps matching TRBD2 (5 bases). V dropped 1 base and J dropped 2 bases, with 14 bases sitting between them. The CDR3 is 15 amino acids. Germline lookup yields CDR1 SQVTM and CDR2 ANQGSEA. CDR3 sequence: CSVEGHGDEQETQYF. DNA for the CDR3: TGCAGCGTTGAAGGGCACGGGGATGAACAAGAGACCCAGTACTTC.

The gene calls are TRBV27 and TRBJ2-7; D may match TRBD1 or TRBD2 (5 bases each). The CDR3 covers 14 residues. Trimming cost V 6 bases and J 0 bases, with 12 bases left between them. Germline V CDR1 and CDR2: MNHEY, SMNVEV (reference sequence). CDR3 in amino acids: CASRSWGTSYEQYF. As DNA, the CDR3 is TGTGCCAGCAGATCCTGGGGGACCTCCTACGAGCAGTACTTC.

As to this clone: As the CDR3 is not closed by the conserved phenylalanine or tryptophan, this likely results from a read error. It is unclear where the CDR3 begins or ends on the DNA, so no DNA is shown, and the CDR3 is as TCRdb lists it. The gene calls are TRBV10-1 and TRBJ1-1; TRBD1 is taken as the D call from the table, unchecked against the DNA. Germline CDR1 and CDR2: WNHNN and SYGVQD (reference sequence). A total of 12 residues make up the CDR3, ends included. The CDR3 here is CASRDSKLLSFL.

The J gene is TRBJ1-2, the V gene TRBV27; D unclear. CDR3 size: 16 residues. V was clipped by 3 bases and J by 2 bases, with 16 bases between them. Per the germline V gene, CDR1 is MNHEY and CDR2 is SMNVEV (reference sequence). The CDR3 DNA is TGTGCCAGCAGTTTTTTGGTAGAGCGAGCAAACTATGGCTACACCTTC. This encodes CASSFLVERANYGYTF.

DNA of the CDR3: TGTGCCAGCAGCTTAGACGGGACAGATACGCAGTATTTT. Translated: CASSLDGTDTQYF. The V call is TRBV7-3, the J call TRBJ2-3; no reliable D call. CDR1 SGHTA and CDR2 FQGTGA come from the germline V gene. The CDR3 sequence is 13 residues long. The germline V and J ends were trimmed by 2 bases and 3 bases, with 6 bases remaining between them.

The rearrangement uses TRBV7-9 and TRBJ2-1; weak D call: TRBD2 (6 bases). The CDR3 spans 17 residues. Trimming took off 7 bases at V and 3 bases at J, with 22 bases between the two ends. Per germline, CDR1 SEHNR and CDR2 FQNEAQ (reference sequence). CDR3 in DNA: TGTGCCAGCATCCCTCCTTTTGCCGGGACTGACTACAATGAGCAGTTCTTC. Its protein product is CASIPPFAGTDYNEQFF.

The chain is built from TRBV7-3 and TRBJ2-1; D gene unclear. Trimming cost V 1 base and J 9 bases, with 7 bases left between them. The CDR3 runs to 12 residues. Germline loops: CDR1 SGHTA, CDR2 FQGTGA. DNA of the CDR3: TGTGCCAGCAGCTTAATGGGGTCTGAGCAGTTCTTC. This sequence encodes CASSLMGSEQFF.

The chain couples TRBV9 to TRBJ1-2, with TRBD1 identical over 7 bases. Germline loops: CDR1 SGDLS, CDR2 YYNGEE. The CDR3 is made up of 15 amino acids. The V gene end was trimmed by 2 bases and the J gene end by 2 bases; junction bases not matched to a gene: 6. This CDR3 reads CASSVPGTANYGYTF. CDR3 DNA sequence: TGTGCCAGCAGCGTGCCGGGGACAGCCAACTATGGCTACACCTTC.

This clone was detected only a few times. The chain uses TRBV6-6 and TRBJ1-2; D is unclear. Trimming cost V 2 bases and J 7 bases, with 11 bases left between them. The CDR3 runs to 13 residues. Germline V CDR1 and CDR2: MNHNY, SVGAGI (reference sequence). The DNA of the CDR3 is TGTGCCAGCAGTTACGGGCCCCGAGCTGGCTACACCTTC. Translation gives CASSYGPRAGYTF.

V and J are TRBV5-1 and TRBJ2-7, with 7 bases fitting TRBD2. The CDR3 has 16 amino acids. Germline V CDR1 and CDR2: SGHRS, YFSETQ. V dropped 0 bases and J dropped 2; count of bases not matched to a gene: 8. The CDR3 nucleotides read TGCGCCAGCAGCTTGGCCGGGCAACTAGCGCCCTACGAGCAGTACTTC. Its protein product is CASSLAGQLAPYEQYF. The whole variable domain, filled in from reference TRBV5-1 and TRBJ2-7, reads KAGVTQTPRYLIKTRGQQVTLSCSPISGHRSVSWYQQTPGQGLQFLFEYFSETQRNKGNFPGRFSGRQFSNSRSEMNVSTLELGDSALYLCASSLAGQLAPYEQYFGPGTRLTVT.

V and J are TRBV7-9 and TRBJ2-7; 11 bases are a match to TRBD1. The CDR3 sequence is 16 residues long. The V and J ends lost 1 base and 0 bases, in that order; junction bases with no gene match: 2. CDR1 is SEHNR, CDR2 FQNEAQ, per germline (reference sequence). The CDR3 region is CASSLEDRGHSYEQYF. The CDR3 DNA reads as TGTGCCAGCAGCTTAGAGGACAGGGGGCACTCCTACGAGCAGTACTTC.

The chain recombines TRBV5-4 with TRBJ1-1, with D tentatively TRBD1 (5 bases). CDR3 length: 16 amino acids. Germline CDR1 and CDR2: SGHNT and YYREEE (reference sequence). V was trimmed by 3 bases and J by 0 bases, leaving 15 bases between them. The CDR3 spells CASSSLDWGMNTEAFF. CDR3 nucleotide sequence: TGTGCCAGCAGCTCCCTGGACTGGGGGATGAACACTGAAGCTTTCTTT.

Turning to this clone: It differs at one base from a far larger clone, so likely a read error. The chain combines TRBV5-4 with TRBJ1-4; 8 positions agree with TRBD1. The CDR3 is 17 amino acids. Unmatched junction bases numbered 14, after V lost 4 bases and J lost 6 bases. From germline, CDR1 is SGHNT and CDR2 YYREEE (reference sequence). CDR3 sequence (DNA): TGTGCCAGCAGCCAAGATTTCAGGGGGCGCGAGGATGAAAAACTGTTTTTT. It codes for CASSQDFRGREDEKLFF.

The rearrangement links TRBV7-3 to TRBJ1-1; D not certain. The CDR3 length is 15 residues. Germline values: CDR1 SGHTA, CDR2 FQGTGA. Trimming removed 3 bases at V and 0 bases at J, with 11 bases between. The CDR3 DNA reads as TGTGCCAGCAGCTTTGGGTCTATCATGAACACTGAAGCTTTCTTT. Residues: CASSFGSIMNTEAFF.

The V gene is TRBV7-6, the J gene TRBJ1-1, with D perhaps TRBD1 (5 bases). V shed 0 bases and J shed 3 bases, with 5 bases lying between them. The germline gives CDR1 SGHVS, CDR2 FNYEAQ. CDR3 length: 13 amino acids. In nucleotides, the CDR3 is TGTGCCAGCAGCTTAGCAGGGGACACTGAAGCTTTCTTT. Its translation is CASSLAGDTEAFF.

The chain employs TRBV18 and TRBJ1-4; weak D call: TRBD1 (5 bases). V gave up 0 bases and J gave up 8 bases, with 13 bases separating them. Germline V gives CDR1 KGHSH, CDR2 LQKENI. This CDR3 has 15 residues. The CDR3 loop is CASSPPGGVGEKLFF. As DNA, the CDR3 is TGTGCCAGCTCACCACCCGGGGGAGTTGGCGAAAAACTGTTTTTT.

The V gene is TRBV4-1, the J gene TRBJ1-5; D gene unclear. The germline CDR1 and CDR2 sequences are MGHRA and YSYEKL. The CDR3 is 17 amino acids. The V end was cut by 5 bases, the J end by 0 bases, with 17 bases between. DNA of the CDR3: TGCGCCAGCAGCATAAGGTCAGGCGATTATAGCAATCAGCCCCAGCATTTT. This encodes CASSIRSGDYSNQPQHF.

This clone was picked up a small number of times. V and J are TRBV18 and TRBJ2-7, with D possibly matching TRBD1 (6 bases). The germline CDR1 and CDR2 sequences are KGHSH and LQKENI. The V gene lost 6 bases and the J gene lost 5 bases, with 17 bases spanning the gap. This CDR3 spans 14 amino acids. The CDR3 region is CASSYPTGFHEQYF. CDR3 bases: TGTGCCAGCTCGTACCCCACAGGGTTCCACGAGCAGTACTTC.